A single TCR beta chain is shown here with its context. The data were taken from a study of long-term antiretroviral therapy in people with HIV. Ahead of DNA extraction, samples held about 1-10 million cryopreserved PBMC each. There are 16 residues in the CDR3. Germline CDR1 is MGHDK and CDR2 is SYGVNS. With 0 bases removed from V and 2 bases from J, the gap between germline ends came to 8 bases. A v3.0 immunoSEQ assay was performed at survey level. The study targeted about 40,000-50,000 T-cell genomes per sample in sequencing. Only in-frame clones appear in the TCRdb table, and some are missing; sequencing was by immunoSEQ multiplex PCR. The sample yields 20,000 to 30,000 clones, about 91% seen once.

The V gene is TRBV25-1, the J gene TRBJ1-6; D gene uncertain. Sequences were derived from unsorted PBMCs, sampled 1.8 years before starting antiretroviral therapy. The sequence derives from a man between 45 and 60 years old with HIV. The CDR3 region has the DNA TGTGCCAGCAGTGAATATGGCGGGGCCTATAATTCACCCCTCCACTTT. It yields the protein CASSEYGGAYNSPLHF.